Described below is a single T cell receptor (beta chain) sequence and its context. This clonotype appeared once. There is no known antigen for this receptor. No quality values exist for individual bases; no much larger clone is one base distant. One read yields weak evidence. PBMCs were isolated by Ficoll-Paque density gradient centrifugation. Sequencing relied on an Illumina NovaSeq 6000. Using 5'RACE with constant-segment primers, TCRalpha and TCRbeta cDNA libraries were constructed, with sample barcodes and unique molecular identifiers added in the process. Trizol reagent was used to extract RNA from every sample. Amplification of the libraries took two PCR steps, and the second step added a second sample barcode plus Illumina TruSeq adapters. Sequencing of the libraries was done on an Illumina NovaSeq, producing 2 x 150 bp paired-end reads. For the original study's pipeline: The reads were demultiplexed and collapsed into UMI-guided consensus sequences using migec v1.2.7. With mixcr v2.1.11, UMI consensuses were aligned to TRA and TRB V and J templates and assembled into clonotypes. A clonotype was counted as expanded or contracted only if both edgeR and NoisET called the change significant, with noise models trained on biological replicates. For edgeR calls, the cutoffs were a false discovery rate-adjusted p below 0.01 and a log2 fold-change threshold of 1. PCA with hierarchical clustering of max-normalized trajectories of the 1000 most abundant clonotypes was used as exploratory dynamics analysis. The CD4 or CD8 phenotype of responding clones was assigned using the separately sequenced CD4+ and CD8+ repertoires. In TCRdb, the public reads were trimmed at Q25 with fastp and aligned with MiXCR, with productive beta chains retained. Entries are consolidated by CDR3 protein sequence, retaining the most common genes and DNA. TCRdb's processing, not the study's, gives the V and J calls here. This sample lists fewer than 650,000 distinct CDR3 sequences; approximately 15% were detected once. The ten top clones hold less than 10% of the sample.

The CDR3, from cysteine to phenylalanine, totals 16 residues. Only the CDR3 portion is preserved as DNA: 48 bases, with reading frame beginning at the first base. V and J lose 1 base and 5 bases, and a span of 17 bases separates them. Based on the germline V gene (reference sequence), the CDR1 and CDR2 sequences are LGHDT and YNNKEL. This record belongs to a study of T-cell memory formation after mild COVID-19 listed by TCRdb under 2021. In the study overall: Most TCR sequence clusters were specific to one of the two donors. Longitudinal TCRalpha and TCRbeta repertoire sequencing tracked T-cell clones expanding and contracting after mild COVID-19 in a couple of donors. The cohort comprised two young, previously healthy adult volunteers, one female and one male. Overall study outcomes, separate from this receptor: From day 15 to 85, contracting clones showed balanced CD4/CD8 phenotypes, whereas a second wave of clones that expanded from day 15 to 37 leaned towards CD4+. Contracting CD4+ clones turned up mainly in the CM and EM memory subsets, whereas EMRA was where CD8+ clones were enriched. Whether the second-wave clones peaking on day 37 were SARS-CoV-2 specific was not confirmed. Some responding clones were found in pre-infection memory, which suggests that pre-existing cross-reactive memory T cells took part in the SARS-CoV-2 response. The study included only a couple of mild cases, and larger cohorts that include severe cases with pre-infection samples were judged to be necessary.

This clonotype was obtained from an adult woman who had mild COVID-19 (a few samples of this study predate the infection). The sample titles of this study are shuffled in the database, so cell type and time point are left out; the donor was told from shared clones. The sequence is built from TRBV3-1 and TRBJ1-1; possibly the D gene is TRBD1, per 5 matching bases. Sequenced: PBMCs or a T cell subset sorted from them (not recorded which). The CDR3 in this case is CASSQVGGGAKTEAFF. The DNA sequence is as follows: TGTGCCAGCAGCCAAGTTGGGGGAGGGGCGAAGACTGAAGCTTTCTTT. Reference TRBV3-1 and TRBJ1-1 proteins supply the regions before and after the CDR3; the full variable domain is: DTAVSQTPKYLVTQMGNDKSIKCEQNLGHDTMYWYKQDSKKFLKIMFSYNNKELIINETVPNRFSPKSPDKAHLNLHINSLELGDSAVYFCASSQVGGGAKTEAFFGQGTRLTVV.